Given below is one T cell receptor (beta chain) in context. The data derive from a study of blood T cell repertoires in COVID-19. About the research overall: PBMCs, B-cell-depleted T cells, or T cells were the source of the cDNA or gDNA that made up the material.

Using immunoSEQ multiplex PCR, the repertoire was profiled, and TCRdb retains in-frame clones only, with some absent. The sample yields about 280,000 clones, 85% to 90% seen once. Study members were between about 18 and 100 years old and lived in 20 to 30 US regions. Allocation to cohorts depended on clinical history reported by the participants. The sample consisted of PBMCs or T cells enriched from blood (not recorded which). The source is a young woman with acute COVID-19.

CDR3 sequence reads: CASSPGTVQYF. Written as DNA, the CDR3 is TGTGCCAGCAGTCCCGGGACAGTTCAGTATTTT. The chain employs TRBV28 and TRBJ2-3, with 7 nucleotides matching TRBD1. The CDR3 contains 11 residues. With 5 bases clipped from V and 12 bases from J, the junction kept 5 bases outside the gene matches. The germline V gene has CDR1 MDHEN and CDR2 SYDVKM.